What follows are 21 T cell receptor beta chains derived from one specimen sequenced in a study of T cells of healthy individuals (dated by TCRdb to 2016 to 2019). The library was obtained by 5' RACE. The instrument was an Illumina MiSeq. The public reads were reprocessed in TCRdb via fastp at Q25 and MiXCR, keeping in-frame beta chains. Each record represents a unique CDR3 protein, reported with the most common genes and DNA among its rows. This sample lists approximately 89,000 distinct CDR3 sequences; more than 5% were detected once. Of the sample, about 7.5% falls within the top ten clones. The receptors shown here come from a female donor in good health.

This clonotype has only a few counts. The CDR3 region is CASSDSTTNTGELFF. The CDR3 DNA follows: TGTGCCAGCAGTGACTCGACGACGAACACCGGGGAGCTGTTTTTT. The chain links TRBV2 to TRBJ2-2; no definite D call. Germline CDR1 and CDR2: SNHLY and FYNNEI. V lost 3 bases, J lost 0 bases, and 8 bases lay in between. There are 15 residues in the CDR3.

The chain links TRBV27 to TRBJ2-2; D gene unclear. Germline lookup yields CDR1 MNHEY and CDR2 SMNVEV (reference sequence). V lost 6 bases and J 5 bases, leaving 13 bases between the germline ends. CDR3 length: 14 residues. The CDR3 reads CASSLASGTGELFF. CDR3 bases: TGTGCCAGCAGCCTGGCGTCCGGTACCGGGGAGCTGTTTTTT.

This clonotype was picked up many times. The chain recombines TRBV5-1 with TRBJ1-2; no clear D. The CDR3 has 13 amino acids. Germline V gene data show CDR1 as SGHRS and CDR2 as YFSETQ. Trimming removed 0 bases from V and 6 bases from J, with 9 bases in between. The CDR3 region is CASSLATVDGYTF. The CDR3 bases are TGCGCCAGCAGCTTGGCCACTGTCGATGGCTACACCTTC.

There are many counts of this clonotype. The rearrangement uses TRBV29-1 and TRBJ1-2; possibly TRBD1 for D (5 bases). The V end was cut by 4 bases, the J end by 6 bases, with 9 bases between. This CDR3 is built from 11 residues. The V gene's germline CDR1 is SQVTM and CDR2 ANQGSEA. CDR3 DNA sequence: TGCAGCGTTGGGGGGGGAAATGGCTACACCTTC. This sequence encodes CSVGGGNGYTF.

The rearrangement joins TRBV7-9 to TRBJ1-1, with D maybe TRBD1 (6 bases). CDR1 SEHNR and CDR2 FQNEAQ come from the germline V gene (reference sequence). The V end lost 5 bases, the J end lost 6 bases, and 13 bases lay between the germline ends. The CDR3 length is 13 residues. The CDR3: CASSLTGRAEAFF. The CDR3 DNA sequence: TGTGCCAGCAGCCTAACAGGGCGGGCTGAAGCTTTCTTT.

In this sample, this clonotype turned up many times. The chain employs TRBV14 and TRBJ2-7; D may be TRBD2 (6 bases). Per the germline V gene, CDR1 is SGHDN and CDR2 is FVKESK. The length of the CDR3 is 15 residues. V lost 1 base and J 7 bases, leaving 17 bases between the germline ends. The CDR3 here is CASSQVTGLYEEQYF. CDR3 DNA sequence: TGTGCCAGCAGCCAAGTTACGGGACTGTACGAAGAGCAGTACTTC.

V is TRBV5-1 and J is TRBJ1-1, with unresolved D. Trimming removed 0 bases at V and 0 bases at J, with 6 bases between. Germline V gene data show CDR1 as SGHRS and CDR2 as YFSETQ. This CDR3 is 14 amino acids long. This CDR3 is CASSLEVLNTEAFF. CDR3 DNA sequence: TGCGCCAGCAGCTTGGAGGTACTGAACACTGAAGCTTTCTTT.

This clonotype was seen many times. This chain joins TRBV30 and TRBJ2-1, with D possibly being TRBD2 (5 bases). Germline loops: CDR1 GTSNPN, CDR2 SVGIG (reference sequence). This CDR3 region has 13 residues. V lost 3 bases and J lost 9, with 15 bases in between. The CDR3 here is CAWSRGTGGEQFF. DNA for the CDR3: TGTGCCTGGAGCCGGGGAACTGGTGGTGAGCAGTTCTTC.

This clonotype was recorded at least ten times. This sequence joins TRBV7-9 and TRBJ1-1; no clear D. The ends were cut back, 4 bases at V and 2 bases at J, with 2 bases in the middle. Germline V gene lookup returns CDR1 SEHNR and CDR2 FQNEAQ (reference sequence). The CDR3 covers 11 residues. CDR3 region: CASSSNTEAFF. Here the CDR3 DNA reads TGTGCCAGCAGCTCCAACACTGAAGCTTTCTTT.

This clonotype showed up many times. J is TRBJ2-7 and V is TRBV6-6; D remains ambiguous. The CDR3 sequence is 12 residues long. Trimming removed 2 bases from V and 3 bases from J, with 5 bases in between. Germline V gives CDR1 MNHNY, CDR2 SVGAGI (reference sequence). The CDR3 coding sequence is TGTGCCAGCAGTTACCCCGGCTACGAGCAGTACTTC. It codes for CASSYPGYEQYF.

This clonotype was found many times. CDR3 sequence reads: CSSPRLDSYNEQFF. In DNA, the CDR3 is TGCAGCTCCCCCCGGCTAGACTCCTACAATGAGCAGTTCTTC. V gene TRBV29-1 combines with J gene TRBJ2-1, with D hard to call. The CDR3 extends over 14 amino acids. Germline CDR1 is SQVTM and CDR2 is ANQGSEA. Trimming pared 8 bases from V and 0 bases from J, leaving 14 bases between.

This clonotype has a count of ten or more. The chain combines TRBV6-2 or TRBV6-3 with TRBJ2-7; 7 bases agree with TRBD2. Germline V lookup: CDR1 MNHEY, CDR2 SVGEGT. CDR3 length: 16 residues. Unmatched junction bases numbered 10, after V lost 2 bases and J lost 3 bases. DNA for the CDR3: TGTGCCAGCAGTTACGAGACGGGAGGAGTCGTCTACGAGCAGTACTTC. Translated: CASSYETGGVVYEQYF.

This clonotype was seen a few times. The CDR3 loop reads CASSQARGGINEKLFF. CDR3 DNA: TGCGCCAGCAGCCAAGCGCGAGGAGGAATTAATGAAAAACTGTTTTTT. The chain joins TRBV4-3 to TRBJ1-4; D is unresolved. CDR1 and CDR2 (germline): LGHNA, YSLEER. Deletions cut 1 base from V and 4 bases from J, with 13 bases between. The CDR3 extends over 16 amino acids.

The sample holds many counts of this clonotype. This rearrangement joins TRBV28 to TRBJ2-7; 7 bases agree with TRBD1. J lost 3 bases, V lost 5 bases, and 4 bases had no gene match. Per the germline V gene, CDR1 is MDHEN and CDR2 is SYDVKM. The CDR3 runs to 13 residues. Here the CDR3 DNA reads TGTGCCAGCAGTCCCGACAGGGACTACGAGCAGTACTTC. It encodes CASSPDRDYEQYF.

This clonotype has only a few counts. The rearrangement links TRBV3-1 to TRBJ1-1; D may be TRBD1 (5 bases). The germline V and J ends were trimmed by 2 bases and 5 bases, with 15 bases remaining between them. CDR1 LGHDT and CDR2 YNNKEL come from the germline V gene (reference sequence). The CDR3 sequence is 15 residues long. CDR3 nucleotide sequence: TGTGCCAGCAGCCAAACCCCCGCCGGGGGGACTGAAGCTTTCTTT. Protein: CASSQTPAGGTEAFF.

A few counts support this clonotype. The chain uses TRBV5-1 and TRBJ1-6; the D gene is possibly TRBD1 (5 bases). From germline, CDR1 is SGHRS and CDR2 YFSETQ. The germline V and J ends were trimmed by 3 bases and 8 bases, with 9 bases remaining between them. The CDR3 has 13 residues. CDR3 bases: TGCGCCAGCAGCTGGGGCTTGGATTCACCCCTCCACTTT. It translates to CASSWGLDSPLHF.

This clonotype was detected many times. CDR3 coding DNA: TGTGCCAGCAGTCCGGATTACAGGTACAATGAGCAGTTCTTC. It encodes CASSPDYRYNEQFF. V gene TRBV12-3 or TRBV12-4 combines with J gene TRBJ2-1, with D possibly TRBD1 on 5 matching bases. V lost 5 bases, J lost 4 bases, and 12 bases lay in between. The CDR3 is made up of 14 amino acids.

This clonotype was counted ten times or more. The CDR3 DNA reads TGTGCCTGGAGCTCGGATGGAAACAGAATGAACACTGAAGCTTTCTTT. Translated: CAWSSDGNRMNTEAFF. The chain employs TRBV30 and TRBJ1-1; D unresolved. The CDR3 is 16 residues long. The germline V gene has CDR1 GTSNPN and CDR2 SVGIG (reference sequence). V lost 3 bases to trimming and J lost 0 bases, with 17 bases between them.

The gene calls are TRBV12-3 or TRBV12-4 and TRBJ1-5, with D tentatively TRBD1 (5 bases). The CDR3 spans 13 residues. V lost 5 bases, J lost 6 bases, and 11 bases lay in between. CDR3 nucleotide sequence: TGTGCCAGCAGTATGTCGGGGCTTCAGCCCCAGCATTTT. Translated: CASSMSGLQPQHF.

V is TRBV28 and J is TRBJ2-7; 8 bases align to TRBD2. Trimming took 10 bases from V and 5 from J; bases not matched to a gene: 16. The CDR3 length is 15 residues. Germline V lookup: CDR1 MDHEN, CDR2 SYDVKM. The CDR3 sequence: CATFTPAGVFNEQYF. The CDR3 nucleotides are TGTGCCACCTTCACCCCAGCGGGAGTTTTTAACGAGCAGTACTTC.

This clonotype was seen ten or more times. The V call is TRBV28, the J call TRBJ1-1; D possibly corresponds to TRBD1 (5 bases). CDR1 is MDHEN, CDR2 SYDVKM, per germline. The CDR3 is 13 residues long. V was clipped by 7 bases and J by 3 bases, with 12 bases between them. CDR3 nucleotide sequence: TGTGCCAGCAAGGGGCTAGGGGACACTGAAGCTTTCTTT. Translating it yields CASKGLGDTEAFF. Full variable domain (rest looked up from reference TRBV28 and TRBJ1-1): DVKVTQSSRYLVKRTGEKVFLECVQDMDHENMFWYRQDPGLGLRLIYFSYDVKMKEKGDIPEGYSVSREKKERFSLILESASTNQTSMYLCASKGLGDTEAFFGQGTRLTVV.